The 31 T cell receptor beta chains reported below all come from one sample, sequenced in a study of Tregs in tolerant kidney transplant recipients. Measured with immunoSEQ multiplex PCR; TCRdb has only the in-frame clones, and not every one. The table lists about 81,000 clones, 91% of them singletons, with 1.6% in the top ten. Mixed chimerism was transient after nonmyeloablative marrow transplants from related graft donors. Here the sequenced sample was CD4+ T cells from blood (PBMCs), taken 24 months after the transplant. These receptors were obtained from a human patient who received a combined kidney and bone marrow transplant. Some T cells may be transferred from the graft donor.

CDR3 in amino acids: CASSRNPGQVSTGGYTF. Written as DNA, the CDR3 is TGCGCCAGCAGCCGGAACCCGGGACAGGTATCAACAGGCGGCTACACCTTC. This chain connects TRBV4-1 to TRBJ1-2, with 8 bases matching TRBD1. The length of the CDR3 is 17 residues. CDR1 is MGHRA and CDR2 is YSYEKL in the germline V gene. V gave up 4 bases and J gave up 8 bases; unmatched junction bases: 18.

This chain uses TRBV18 with TRBJ1-4; D ambiguous. V dropped 0 bases and J dropped 2 bases, with 7 bases sitting between them. Germline CDR1 is KGHSH and CDR2 is LQKENI. CDR3 length equals 15 residues. CDR3 DNA sequence: TGTGCCAGCTCACCACCTGCCGGGACTAATGAAAAACTGTTTTTT. Protein product: CASSPPAGTNEKLFF.

The CDR3 sequence: CASSTPQSGGPYNEQFF. CDR3 DNA: TGTGCCAGCAGCACACCCCAAAGCGGGGGGCCCTACAATGAGCAGTTCTTC. The genes are TRBV7-2 and TRBJ2-1, with 9 bases lining up with TRBD2. Trimming took 5 bases from V and 2 from J; bases not matched to a gene: 10. Looked up from germline, CDR1 is SGHTA and CDR2 is FQGNSA. The CDR3 length is 17 residues.

The rearrangement joins TRBV7-8 to TRBJ2-1; TRBD1 is a possible D gene (6 bases). The CDR3 extends over 15 amino acids. CDR1 is SGHVS, CDR2 FQNEAQ, per germline. V was trimmed by 5 bases and J by 6 bases, leaving 17 bases between them. CDR3 sequence (DNA): TGTGCCAGCAGCACGCGGACAGAAACGGGCAATGAGCAGTTCTTC. The encoded protein is CASSTRTETGNEQFF.

The chain recombines TRBV2 with TRBJ2-5; 7 bases match TRBD2. CDR3 length equals 12 residues. J was trimmed by 5 bases and V by 7 bases; bases with no gene match: 4. Germline V CDR1 and CDR2: SNHLY, FYNNEI. This CDR3 reads CASKRDGETQYF. CDR3 sequence (DNA): TGTGCCAGCAAGCGGGATGGGGAGACCCAGTACTTC.

V gene TRBV5-1 combines with J gene TRBJ2-7, with 13 positions matching TRBD2. The CDR3 contains 15 residues. CDR1 is SGHRS, CDR2 YFSETQ, per germline. Trimming took 6 bases from V and 3 from J; bases not matched to a gene: 6. The CDR3 sequence is CASTQGLAGDYEQYF. The CDR3 DNA follows: TGCGCCAGCACCCAAGGACTAGCGGGGGACTACGAGCAGTACTTC.

The chain uses TRBV27 and TRBJ2-3; the D gene is possibly TRBD2 (6 bases). The CDR3 is 15 amino acids. Per the germline V gene, CDR1 is MNHEY and CDR2 is SMNVEV (reference sequence). The V and J ends lost 3 bases and 2 bases respectively, with 12 bases between them. CDR3 residues: CASSFGAGLTDTQYF. The CDR3 DNA reads TGTGCCAGCAGTTTCGGGGCGGGACTCACAGATACGCAGTATTTT.

The genes are TRBV11-1 and TRBJ2-3, with 11 bases that match TRBD1. Germline lookup yields CDR1 SGHAT and CDR2 FQDESV (reference sequence). The CDR3 covers 15 residues. The J segment lost 4 bases and the V segment lost 5 bases, leaving 5 bases of the junction unmatched. CDR3 loop: CASSPTGQGADTQYF. CDR3 bases: TGTGCCAGCAGCCCCACGGGACAGGGGGCAGATACGCAGTATTTT.

This chain joins TRBV7-2 and TRBJ2-7, with 12 positions matching TRBD2. The V gene's germline CDR1 is SGHTA and CDR2 FQGNSA. V trimming: 5 bases; J trimming: 9 bases; junction bases outside the gene matches: 8. This CDR3 is 14 amino acids long. The CDR3 loop reads CASSPPTSGRGQYF. In DNA form, the CDR3 reads TGTGCCAGCAGCCCACCGACTAGCGGGAGAGGGCAGTACTTC.

V usage is TRBV5-1 and J usage is TRBJ2-3, with 14 nucleotides matching TRBD2. CDR1 and CDR2 (germline): SGHRS, YFSETQ. V lost 4 bases and J lost 5; bases outside the gene matches: 6. The CDR3 loop spans 16 amino acids. Here the CDR3 reads CASSTGLAGVGDTQYF. The CDR3 DNA reads as TGCGCCAGCAGCACGGGACTAGCGGGAGTGGGAGATACGCAGTATTTT.

This clone came up a few times. The rearrangement uses TRBV7-3 and TRBJ2-2; 10 bases are shared with TRBD2. The CDR3 runs 17 residues. The germline gives CDR1 SGHTA, CDR2 FQGTGA. V dropped 3 bases and J dropped 5; count of bases not matched to a gene: 9. CDR3 coding DNA: TGTGCCAGCAGCTTGAGCGGGGGGGCCGGGGGAACCGGGGAGCTGTTTTTT. Residues: CASSLSGGAGGTGELFF.

In DNA, the CDR3 is TGTGCCAGCAGCTTTCGCAGGGGGCCGGGTCAGCCCCAGCATTTT. Encoded protein: CASSFRRGPGQPQHF. This sequence joins TRBV5-6 and TRBJ1-5; 8 bases fit TRBD1. J lost 6 bases, V lost 2 bases, and 7 bases had no gene match. The CDR3 totals 15 residues. From germline, CDR1 is SGHDT and CDR2 YYEEEE.

The V call is TRBV14, the J call TRBJ2-2; TRBD2 might be the D (6 bases). There are 15 residues in the CDR3. The germline V and J ends were trimmed by 10 bases and 3 bases, with 18 bases remaining between them. The germline gives CDR1 SGHDN, CDR2 FVKESK. The CDR3: CATASGSGYTGELFF. In DNA, the CDR3 is TGTGCCACAGCAAGCGGTAGCGGATACACCGGGGAGCTGTTTTTT.

The chain employs TRBV19 and TRBJ1-1, with D perhaps TRBD1 (6 bases). Germline assignment: CDR1 LNHDA and CDR2 SQIVND (reference sequence). The CDR3 runs 15 residues. V was trimmed by 3 bases and J by 2 bases, leaving 13 bases between them. The CDR3 reads CASSIVQGYNTEAFF. The CDR3 DNA is TGTGCCAGTAGTATTGTCCAGGGGTATAACACTGAAGCTTTCTTT.

This chain links TRBV25-1 with TRBJ2-7; D is possibly TRBD1 (6 bases). The CDR3 has 15 amino acids. Germline V gene data show CDR1 as MGHDK and CDR2 as SYGVNS. V was cut by 5 bases and J by 5 bases, with 19 bases left in between. As DNA, the CDR3 is TGTGCCAGCAGTATAACAGGGCTCCTTTCCCACGAGCAGTACTTC. Translation: CASSITGLLSHEQYF.

This rearrangement joins TRBV7-2 to TRBJ2-2; the match to TRBD2 covers 8 bases. In germline, CDR1 is SGHTA, CDR2 FQGNSA. The CDR3 totals 17 residues. Germline trimming cut 3 bases from V and 0 bases from J; bases unmatched to any gene: 6. The CDR3 region is CASSLLRGGPNTGELFF. CDR3 sequence (DNA): TGTGCCAGCAGCTTGCTTCGCGGGGGGCCGAACACCGGGGAGCTGTTTTTT.

The chain combines TRBV4-1 with TRBJ2-3, with 8 bases that match TRBD2. V lost 0 bases to trimming and J lost 7 bases; unmatched junction nucleotides: 12. This CDR3 is built from 17 residues. Germline V gene data show CDR1 as MGHRA and CDR2 as YSYEKL. CDR3 bases: TGCGCCAGCAGCCAAGATCGAAACGGGGGGGCGCTAAATACGCAGTATTTT. Translated, it gives CASSQDRNGGALNTQYF.

The chain couples TRBV28 to TRBJ2-3; D is unresolved. Germline-derived CDR1 and CDR2 are MDHEN and SYDVKM. Trimming shortened V by 4 bases and J by 4 bases, and 12 bases separated the two germline ends. This CDR3 is built from 14 residues. The chain's CDR3 is CASSSYPMADTQYF. CDR3 in DNA: TGTGCCAGCAGTTCCTACCCCATGGCAGATACGCAGTATTTT.

The chain links TRBV7-2 to TRBJ2-3, with D possibly TRBD1 on 5 matching bases. The V and J ends lost 1 base and 3 bases respectively, with 8 bases between them. CDR1 and CDR2 (germline): SGHTA, FQGNSA. The length of the CDR3 is 14 residues. CDR3 nucleotide sequence: TGTGCCAGCAGCTTAGGGCGACAGACAGATACGCAGTATTTT. Residues: CASSLGRQTDTQYF.

The DNA for the CDR3 is TGTGCCAGCAGTATAGCGGGAGTGGGAGAGACCCAGTACTTC. Protein: CASSIAGVGETQYF. The chain is built from TRBV6-5 and TRBJ2-5; the match to TRBD2 covers 9 bases. Germline lookup yields CDR1 MNHEY and CDR2 SVGAGI. This CDR3 contains 14 residues. V was clipped by 5 bases and J by 4 bases; unmatched bases: 5.

The chain links TRBV4-1 to TRBJ2-3, with D uncertain. Germline CDR1 is MGHRA and CDR2 is YSYEKL. Trimming left V 0 bases short and J 4 bases short, with 11 bases between. There are 15 residues in the CDR3. CDR3 DNA: TGCGCCAGCAGCCAAGATCTGGCAGGCGCAGATACGCAGTATTTT. Translation gives CASSQDLAGADTQYF.

The V gene is TRBV5-4, the J gene TRBJ2-2, with 8 bases matching TRBD1. The trim removed 3 bases at V and 5 bases at J, leaving 6 bases unmatched. This CDR3 contains 15 residues. The germline gives CDR1 SGHNT, CDR2 YYREEE (reference sequence). Here the CDR3 reads CASSSDRGWTGELFF. DNA for the CDR3: TGTGCCAGCAGCTCTGACAGGGGCTGGACCGGGGAGCTGTTTTTT.

V gene TRBV5-1 combines with J gene TRBJ1-2, with 9 positions matching TRBD1. Germline assignment: CDR1 SGHRS and CDR2 YFSETQ. This CDR3 spans 14 amino acids. The J segment lost 8 bases and the V segment lost 2 bases, leaving 7 bases of the junction unmatched. CDR3 nucleotides: TGCGCCAGCAGCTTATACAGGGGGCTGGAGGGCTACACCTTC. Translating gives CASSLYRGLEGYTF.

This sequence joins TRBV6-4 and TRBJ2-7; tentative D call: TRBD1 (6 bases). CDR1 and CDR2 from the germline V gene are MRHNA and SNTAGT. The CDR3 is made up of 19 amino acids. Trimming left V 2 bases short and J 2 bases short, with 25 bases between. The DNA of the CDR3 is TGTGCCAGCAGTGACAATAGGGGGTGTCGGGATCGGGCGACCTACGAGCAGTACTTC. Protein: CASSDNRGCRDRATYEQYF.

The rearrangement links TRBV5-3 to TRBJ2-1; no clear D gene. TRBV5-3 counts as an open reading frame of uncertain function. The CDR3 extends over 14 amino acids. V was shortened by 3 bases and J by 11 bases, with 18 bases between the two germline ends. CDR3 DNA: TGTGCCAGAAGCTCTTCACTAAGCGTACTCAAGCAGTTCTTC. This sequence encodes CARSSSLSVLKQFF.

The chain has TRBV11-3 and TRBJ2-1; weak D call: TRBD1 (5 bases). The CDR3 sequence is 14 residues long. Trimming removed 5 bases from V and 9 bases from J, with 17 bases in between. CDR1 and CDR2 from the germline V gene are SGHNT and YENEEA. CDR3 sequence reads: CASSGEYTDTEQFF. The CDR3 DNA is TGTGCCAGCAGCGGAGAGTACACGGACACTGAGCAGTTCTTC.

The J gene is TRBJ2-7, the V gene TRBV27, with 9 positions matching TRBD1. CDR1 is MNHEY and CDR2 is SMNVEV in the germline V gene (reference sequence). Trimming took 5 bases from V and 3 from J; bases not matched to a gene: 8. The CDR3 totals 15 residues. CDR3 amino acids: CASSRTTGGGYEQYF. DNA of the CDR3: TGTGCCAGCAGTCGGACGACAGGGGGTGGCTACGAGCAGTACTTC.

V gene TRBV9 combines with J gene TRBJ1-2, with a tentative D call TRBD1 (5 bases). The CDR3 sequence is 14 residues long. CDR1 is SGDLS and CDR2 is YYNGEE in the germline V gene. The ends were cut back, 0 bases at V and 2 bases at J, with 8 bases in the middle. The chain's CDR3 is CASSVAGGNYGYTF. The CDR3 DNA reads as TGTGCCAGCAGCGTAGCGGGGGGGAACTATGGCTACACCTTC. The full variable domain, with the rest looked up from reference TRBV9 and TRBJ1-2, is DSGVTQTPKHLITATGQRVTLRCSPRSGDLSVYWYQQSLDQGLQFLIQYYNGEERAKGNILERFSAQQFPDLHSELNLSSLELGDSALYFCASSVAGGNYGYTFGSGTRLTVV.

The chain is built from TRBV10-2 and TRBJ2-3; D unclear. CDR3 size: 11 residues. V dropped 8 bases and J dropped 6 bases, with 9 bases sitting between them. Germline V gene lookup returns CDR1 WSHSY and CDR2 SAAADI. The CDR3 protein is CASLRLDTQYF. The CDR3 bases are TGCGCCAGCCTCAGACTCGATACGCAGTATTTT.

The gene calls are TRBV27 and TRBJ1-2; D perhaps matches TRBD1 (6 bases). Trimming shortened V by 10 bases and J by 4 bases, and 22 bases separated the two germline ends. Germline-derived CDR1 and CDR2 are MNHEY and SMNVEV (reference sequence). This CDR3 comprises 15 residues. Here the CDR3 reads CATAPRQDPPYGYTF. Written as DNA, the CDR3 is TGTGCCACCGCCCCCCGACAGGATCCTCCCTATGGCTACACCTTC.

The chain links TRBV5-1 to TRBJ2-5; 7 nucleotides match TRBD1. V dropped 2 bases and J dropped 5; count of bases not matched to a gene: 12. The CDR3 contains 16 residues. Germline V gene sequence: CDR1 SGHRS, CDR2 YFSETQ. The CDR3 sequence: CASSFRGTEGLETQYF. Here the CDR3 DNA reads TGCGCCAGCAGCTTCCGAGGGACAGAGGGGCTGGAGACCCAGTACTTC.